This T cell receptor (beta chain) was sequenced in a study of blood T cells in healthy people across ages. No fewer than 7 million PBMCs went into each sample. Findings and caveats of the study: It was found that TCR beta diversity correlated strongly with the percentage of naive T cells. Per million T cells, TCR beta diversity dropped about linearly as age rose. Versus aged donors, long-lived donors had higher diversity and more naive CD4+ cells.

J was trimmed by 3 bases and V by 5 bases; bases with no gene match: 5. The germline CDR1 and CDR2 sequences are SGHTA and FQGTGA. The CDR3 is 16 amino acids. Using a J-beta primer mix together with a sample-barcoded 5' primer, a second PCR was run for roughly 6 to 12 cycles. TCRdb processed the 5' RACE reads anew with MiXCR; each CDR3 protein has one entry. The sample yields 700,000 to 950,000 distinct CDR3 sequences, roughly 41% seen once. Remarks on this clonotype: Its antigen is not known.

The chain combines TRBV7-3 with TRBJ2-5, with 14 bases that match TRBD2. This clonotype was sampled from an older woman in good health. The sample was blood. This CDR3 reads CASSPMGLAGEETQYF. The CDR3 DNA is TGTGCCAGCAGCCCCATGGGACTAGCGGGAGAAGAGACCCAGTACTTC.